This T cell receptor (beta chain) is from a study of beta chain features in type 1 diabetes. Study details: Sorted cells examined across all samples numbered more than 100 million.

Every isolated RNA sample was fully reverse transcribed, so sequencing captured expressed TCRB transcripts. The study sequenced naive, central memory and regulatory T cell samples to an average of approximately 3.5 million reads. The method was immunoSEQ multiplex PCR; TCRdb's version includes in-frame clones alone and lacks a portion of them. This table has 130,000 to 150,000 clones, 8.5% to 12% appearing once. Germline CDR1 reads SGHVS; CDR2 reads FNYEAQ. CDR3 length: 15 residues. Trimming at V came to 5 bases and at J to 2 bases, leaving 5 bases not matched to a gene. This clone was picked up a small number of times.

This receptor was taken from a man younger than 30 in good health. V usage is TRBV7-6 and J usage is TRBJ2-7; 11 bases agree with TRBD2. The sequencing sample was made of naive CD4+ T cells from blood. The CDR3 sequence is CASSPGTSGPYEQYF. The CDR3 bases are TGTGCCAGCAGCCCAGGGACTAGCGGCCCCTACGAGCAGTACTTC.